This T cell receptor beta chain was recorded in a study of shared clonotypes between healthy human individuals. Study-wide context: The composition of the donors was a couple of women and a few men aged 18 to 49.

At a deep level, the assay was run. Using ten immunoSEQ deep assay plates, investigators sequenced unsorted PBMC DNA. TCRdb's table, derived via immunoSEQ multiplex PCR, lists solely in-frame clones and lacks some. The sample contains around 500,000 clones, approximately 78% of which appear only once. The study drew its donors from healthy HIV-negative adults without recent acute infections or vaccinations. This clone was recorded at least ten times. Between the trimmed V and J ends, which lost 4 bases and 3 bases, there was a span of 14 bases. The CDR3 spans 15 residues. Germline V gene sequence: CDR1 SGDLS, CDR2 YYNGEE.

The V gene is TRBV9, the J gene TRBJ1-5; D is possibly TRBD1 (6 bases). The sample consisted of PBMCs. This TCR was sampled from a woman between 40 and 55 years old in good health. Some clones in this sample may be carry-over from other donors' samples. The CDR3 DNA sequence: TGTGCCAGCAGCCGCGCAGGGGAACCCAATCAGCCCCAGCATTTT. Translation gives CASSRAGEPNQPQHF. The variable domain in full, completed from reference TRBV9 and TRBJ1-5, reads DSGVTQTPKHLITATGQRVTLRCSPRSGDLSVYWYQQSLDQGLQFLIQYYNGEERAKGNILERFSAQQFPDLHSELNLSSLELGDSALYFCASSRAGEPNQPQHFGDGTRLSIL.